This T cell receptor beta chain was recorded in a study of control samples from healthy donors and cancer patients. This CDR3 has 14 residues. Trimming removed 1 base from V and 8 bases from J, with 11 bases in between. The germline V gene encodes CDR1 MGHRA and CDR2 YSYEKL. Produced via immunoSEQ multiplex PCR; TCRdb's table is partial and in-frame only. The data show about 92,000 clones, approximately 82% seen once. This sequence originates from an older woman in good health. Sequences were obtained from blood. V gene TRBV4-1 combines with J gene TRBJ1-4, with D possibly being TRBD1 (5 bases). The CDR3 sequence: CASSQGGAGEKLFF. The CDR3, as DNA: TGCGCCAGCAGCCAAGGGGGCGCTGGGGAAAAACTGTTTTTT.